The present TCR beta chain was sequenced within a study of blood T cell repertoires in COVID-19. Study-wide background: Acute and convalescent COVID-19 specimens originated in the United States, Italy and Spain. In each case, the material was cDNA or gDNA derived from T cells, B-cell-depleted T cells, or PBMCs.

The CDR3 is 14 residues long. V was pared by 0 bases and J by 4 bases, with 7 bases between. From germline, CDR1 is LGHNA and CDR2 YNFKEQ. Donors were grouped by their self-reported clinical history. TCRdb keeps only in-frame clones here, not all; method: immunoSEQ multiplex PCR. The sample lists over 250,000 clones, 88% seen once, with 2% to 2.5% in the top ten. This TCR was sampled from a woman aged 55-69 years in a cohort exposed to, infected with or recovered from COVID-19 (not recorded which). Material for sequencing was PBMCs or T cells enriched from blood (not recorded which). V usage is TRBV4-2 and J usage is TRBJ1-5; unclear D gene. CDR3 residues: CASSQDNGNQPQHF. The CDR3 coding sequence is TGTGCCAGCAGCCAAGATAACGGGAATCAGCCCCAGCATTTT.